The present entry profiles one T cell receptor (beta chain) with its context. Antigen specificity is unknown. TCRdb re-analysed the RT-PCR reads in MiXCR, keeping a single row per CDR3 protein. This table has approximately 530,000 distinct CDR3 sequences, 6% to 9% appearing once. The data stem from a study of response to subunit inactivated influenza vaccine. Notes on the study in general: The authors offered the suggestion that each seasonal influenza vaccination recruits few new T cells.

The V and J ends lost 1 base and 2 bases respectively, with 8 bases between them. The CDR3 loop spans 15 amino acids. Germline-derived CDR1 and CDR2 are KGHSH and LQKENI. The chain employs TRBV18 and TRBJ1-4; no clear D gene. This clonotype was obtained from a man between 50 and 69 years old who received an inactivated influenza vaccine. The starting material was PBMCs from blood, obtained about 23 months after vaccination. The CDR3 DNA reads as TGTGCCAGCTCACCACTGGGGTTCACTAATGAAAAACTGTTTTTT. This translates into CASSPLGFTNEKLFF.